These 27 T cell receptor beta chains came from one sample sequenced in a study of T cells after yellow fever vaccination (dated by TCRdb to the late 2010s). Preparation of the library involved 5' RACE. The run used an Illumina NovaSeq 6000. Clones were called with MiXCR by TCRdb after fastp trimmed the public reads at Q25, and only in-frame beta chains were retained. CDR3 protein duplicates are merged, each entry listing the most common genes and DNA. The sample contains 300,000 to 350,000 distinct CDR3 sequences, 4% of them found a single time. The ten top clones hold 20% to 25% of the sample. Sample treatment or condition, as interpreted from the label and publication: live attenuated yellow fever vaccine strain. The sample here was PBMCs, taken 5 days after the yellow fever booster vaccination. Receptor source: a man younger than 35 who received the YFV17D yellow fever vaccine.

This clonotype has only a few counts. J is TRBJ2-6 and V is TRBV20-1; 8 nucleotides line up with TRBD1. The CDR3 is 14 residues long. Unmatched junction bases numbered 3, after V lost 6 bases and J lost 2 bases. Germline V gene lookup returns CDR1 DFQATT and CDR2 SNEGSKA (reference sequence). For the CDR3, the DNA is TGCAGTGCGATACAGGGGGCTGGGGCCAACGTCCTGACTTTC. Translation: CSAIQGAGANVLTF.

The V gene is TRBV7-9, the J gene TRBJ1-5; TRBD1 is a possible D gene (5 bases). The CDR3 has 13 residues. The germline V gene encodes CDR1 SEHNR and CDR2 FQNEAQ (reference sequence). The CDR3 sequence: CGSGGEGNQPQHF. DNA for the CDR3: TGTGGGAGCGGGGGAGAGGGCAATCAGCCCCAGCATTTT.

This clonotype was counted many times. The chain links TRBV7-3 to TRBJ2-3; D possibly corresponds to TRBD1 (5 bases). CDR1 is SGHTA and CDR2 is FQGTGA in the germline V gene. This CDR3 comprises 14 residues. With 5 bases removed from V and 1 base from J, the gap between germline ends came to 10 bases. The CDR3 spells CASSPRRGTDTQYF. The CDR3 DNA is TGTGCCAGCAGCCCCCGCAGGGGCACAGATACGCAGTATTTT.

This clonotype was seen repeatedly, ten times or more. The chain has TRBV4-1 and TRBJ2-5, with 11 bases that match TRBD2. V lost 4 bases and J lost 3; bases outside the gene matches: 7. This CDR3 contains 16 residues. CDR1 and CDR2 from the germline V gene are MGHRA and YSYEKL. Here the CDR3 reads CASSRSGTSGEETQYF. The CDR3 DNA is TGCGCCAGCAGCCGTTCCGGGACTAGCGGAGAAGAGACCCAGTACTTC.

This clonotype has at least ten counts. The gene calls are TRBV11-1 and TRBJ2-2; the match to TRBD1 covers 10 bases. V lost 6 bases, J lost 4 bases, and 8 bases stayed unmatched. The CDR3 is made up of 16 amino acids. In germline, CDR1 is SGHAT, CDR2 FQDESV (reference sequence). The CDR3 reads CASRYRDRGSTGELFF. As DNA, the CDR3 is TGTGCCAGCAGATACCGGGACAGGGGTTCCACCGGGGAGCTGTTTTTT.

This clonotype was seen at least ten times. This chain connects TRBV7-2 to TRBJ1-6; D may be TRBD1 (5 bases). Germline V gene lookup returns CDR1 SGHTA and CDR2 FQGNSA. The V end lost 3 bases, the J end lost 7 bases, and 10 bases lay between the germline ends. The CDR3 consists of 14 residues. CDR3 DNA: TGTGCCAGCAGCTTTTGGGGACGCAATTCACCCCTCCACTTT. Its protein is CASSFWGRNSPLHF.

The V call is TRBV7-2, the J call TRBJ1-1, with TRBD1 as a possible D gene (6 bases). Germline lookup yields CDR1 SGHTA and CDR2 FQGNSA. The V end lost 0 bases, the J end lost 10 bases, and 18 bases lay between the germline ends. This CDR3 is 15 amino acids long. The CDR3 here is CASSLAGGAAAVAFF. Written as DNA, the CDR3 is TGTGCCAGCAGCTTAGCGGGGGGGGCGGCAGCGGTAGCTTTCTTT.

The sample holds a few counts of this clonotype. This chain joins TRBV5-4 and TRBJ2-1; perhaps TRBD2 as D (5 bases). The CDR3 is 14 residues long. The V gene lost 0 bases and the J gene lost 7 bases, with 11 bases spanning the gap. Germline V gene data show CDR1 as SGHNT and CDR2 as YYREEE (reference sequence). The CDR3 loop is CASSLAGFRNEQFF. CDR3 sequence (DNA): TGTGCCAGCAGCTTGGCGGGGTTCCGTAATGAGCAGTTCTTC.

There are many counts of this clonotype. The CDR3 sequence: CASTSREGDNEQFF. The CDR3 nucleotides are TGTGCCAGCACGTCGAGGGAAGGGGACAATGAGCAGTTCTTC. The V gene is TRBV12-3 or TRBV12-4, the J gene TRBJ2-1; D might be TRBD1 or TRBD2, each matching 5 bases. The ends were cut back, 7 bases at V and 5 bases at J, with 15 bases in the middle. The CDR3 spans 14 residues.

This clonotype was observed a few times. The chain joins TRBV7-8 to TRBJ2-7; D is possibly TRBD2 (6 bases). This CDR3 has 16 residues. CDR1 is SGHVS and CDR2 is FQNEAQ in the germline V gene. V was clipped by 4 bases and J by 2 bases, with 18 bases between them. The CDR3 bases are TGTGCCAGCAGCTCCTCAAGTAAGCGGGTCCCCTACGAGCAGTACTTC. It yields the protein CASSSSSKRVPYEQYF.

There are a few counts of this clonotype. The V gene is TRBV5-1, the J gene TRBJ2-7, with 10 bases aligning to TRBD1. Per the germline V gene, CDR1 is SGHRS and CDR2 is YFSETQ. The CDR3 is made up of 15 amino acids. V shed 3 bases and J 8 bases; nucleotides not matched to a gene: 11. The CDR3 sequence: CASSSQGQGVEQQYF. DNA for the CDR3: TGCGCCAGCAGCTCGCAAGGACAGGGGGTTGAACAGCAGTACTTC. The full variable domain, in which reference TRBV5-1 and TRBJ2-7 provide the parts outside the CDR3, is KAGVTQTPRYLIKTRGQQVTLSCSPISGHRSVSWYQQTPGQGLQFLFEYFSETQRNKGNFPGRFSGRQFSNSRSEMNVSTLELGDSALYLCASSSQGQGVEQQYFGPGTRLTVT.

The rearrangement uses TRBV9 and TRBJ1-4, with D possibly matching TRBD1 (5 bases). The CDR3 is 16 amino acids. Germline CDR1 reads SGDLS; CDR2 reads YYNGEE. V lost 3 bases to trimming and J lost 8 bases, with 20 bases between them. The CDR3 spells CASSAGSGRRSEKLFF. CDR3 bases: TGTGCCAGCAGCGCAGGGTCGGGACGGCGTAGCGAAAAACTGTTTTTT. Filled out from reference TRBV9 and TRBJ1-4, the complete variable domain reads DSGVTQTPKHLITATGQRVTLRCSPRSGDLSVYWYQQSLDQGLQFLIQYYNGEERAKGNILERFSAQQFPDLHSELNLSSLELGDSALYFCASSAGSGRRSEKLFFGSGTQLSVL.

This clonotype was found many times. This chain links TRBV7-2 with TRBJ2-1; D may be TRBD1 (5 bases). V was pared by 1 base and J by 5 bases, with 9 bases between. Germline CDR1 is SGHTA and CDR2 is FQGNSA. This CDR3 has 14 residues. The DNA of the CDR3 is TGTGCCAGCAGCTTAGTTGGGGCGGACAATGAGCAGTTCTTC. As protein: CASSLVGADNEQFF.

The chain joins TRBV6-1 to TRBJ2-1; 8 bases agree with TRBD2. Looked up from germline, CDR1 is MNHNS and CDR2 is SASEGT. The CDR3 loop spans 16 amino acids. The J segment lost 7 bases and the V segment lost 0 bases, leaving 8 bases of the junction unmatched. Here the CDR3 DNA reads TGTGCCAGCAGTGAAGCTCTCCGGACTAGCAGGAATGAGCAGTTCTTC. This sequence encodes CASSEALRTSRNEQFF.

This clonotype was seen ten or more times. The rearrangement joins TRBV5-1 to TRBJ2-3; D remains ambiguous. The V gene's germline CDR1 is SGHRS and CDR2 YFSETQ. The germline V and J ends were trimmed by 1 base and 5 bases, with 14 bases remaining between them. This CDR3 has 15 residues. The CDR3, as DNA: TGCGCCAGCAGCTTGCGGTCGGGCTCCGGAGATACGCAGTATTTT. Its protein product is CASSLRSGSGDTQYF.

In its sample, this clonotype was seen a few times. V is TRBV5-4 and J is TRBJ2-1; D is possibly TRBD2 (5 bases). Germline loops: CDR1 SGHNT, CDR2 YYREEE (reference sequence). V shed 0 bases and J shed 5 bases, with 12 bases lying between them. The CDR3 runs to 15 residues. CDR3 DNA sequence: TGTGCCAGCAGCTTGGTTCCAACCGGGGACAATGAGCAGTTCTTC. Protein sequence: CASSLVPTGDNEQFF. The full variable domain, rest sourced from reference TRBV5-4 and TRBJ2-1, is ETGVTQSPTHLIKTRGQQVTLRCSSQSGHNTVSWYQQALGQGPQFIFQYYREEENGRGNFPPRFSGLQFPNYSSELNVNALELDDSALYLCASSLVPTGDNEQFFGPGTRLTVL.

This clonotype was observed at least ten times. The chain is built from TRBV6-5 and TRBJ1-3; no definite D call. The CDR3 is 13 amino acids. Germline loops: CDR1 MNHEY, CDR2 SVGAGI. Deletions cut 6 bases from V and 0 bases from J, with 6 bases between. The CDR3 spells CASSPPSGNTIYF. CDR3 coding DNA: TGTGCCAGCAGCCCCCCCTCTGGAAACACCATATATTTT.

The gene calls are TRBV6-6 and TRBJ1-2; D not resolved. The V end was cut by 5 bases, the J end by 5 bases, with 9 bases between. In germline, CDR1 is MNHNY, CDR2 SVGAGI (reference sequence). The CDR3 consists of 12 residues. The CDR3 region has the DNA TGTGCCAGCAGTGTCGCACCTTATGGCTACACCTTC. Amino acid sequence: CASSVAPYGYTF.

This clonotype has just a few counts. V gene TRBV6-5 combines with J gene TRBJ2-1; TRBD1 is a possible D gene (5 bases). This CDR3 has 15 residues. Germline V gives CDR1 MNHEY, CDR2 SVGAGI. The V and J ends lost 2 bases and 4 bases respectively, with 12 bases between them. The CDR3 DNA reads TGTGCCAGCAGTTACAGAAATAGGGGTTACAATGAGCAGTTCTTC. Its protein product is CASSYRNRGYNEQFF.

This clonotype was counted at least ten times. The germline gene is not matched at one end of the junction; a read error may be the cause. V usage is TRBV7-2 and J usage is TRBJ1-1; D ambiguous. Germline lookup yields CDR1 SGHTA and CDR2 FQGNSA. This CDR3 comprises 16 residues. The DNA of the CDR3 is TGTGCCAGCAGTTTAGGACGTAGGCCAACGGACACTGAAGCTTTCTTT. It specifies CASSLGRRPTDTEAFF.

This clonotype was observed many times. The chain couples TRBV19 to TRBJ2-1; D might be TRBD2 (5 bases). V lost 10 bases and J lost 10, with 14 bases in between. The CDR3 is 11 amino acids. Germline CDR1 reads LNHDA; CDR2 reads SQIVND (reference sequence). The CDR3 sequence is CAITFGGEQFF. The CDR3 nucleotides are TGTGCCATTACATTCGGCGGGGAGCAGTTCTTC.

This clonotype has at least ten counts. As DNA, the CDR3 is TGCGCCAGCAGCCGACCCGACGGAATGAACACTGAAGCTTTCTTT. This translates into CASSRPDGMNTEAFF. The chain joins TRBV5-1 to TRBJ1-1; D ambiguous. The V end was cut by 4 bases, the J end by 0 bases, with 13 bases between. The CDR3 covers 15 residues. Germline V gives CDR1 SGHRS, CDR2 YFSETQ.

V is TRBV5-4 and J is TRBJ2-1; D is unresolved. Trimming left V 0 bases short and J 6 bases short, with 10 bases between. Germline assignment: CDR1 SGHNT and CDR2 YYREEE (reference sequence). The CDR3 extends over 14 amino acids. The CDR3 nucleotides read TGTGCCAGCAGCTTGGCCGAAGTCATCAATGAGCAGTTCTTC. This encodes CASSLAEVINEQFF.

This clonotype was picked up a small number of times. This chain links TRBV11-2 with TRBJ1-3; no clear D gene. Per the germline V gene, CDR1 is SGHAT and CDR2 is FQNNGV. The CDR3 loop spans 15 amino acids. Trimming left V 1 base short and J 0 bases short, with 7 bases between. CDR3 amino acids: CASSLGAFSGNTIYF. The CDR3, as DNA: TGTGCCAGCAGCTTAGGGGCGTTCTCTGGAAACACCATATATTTT.

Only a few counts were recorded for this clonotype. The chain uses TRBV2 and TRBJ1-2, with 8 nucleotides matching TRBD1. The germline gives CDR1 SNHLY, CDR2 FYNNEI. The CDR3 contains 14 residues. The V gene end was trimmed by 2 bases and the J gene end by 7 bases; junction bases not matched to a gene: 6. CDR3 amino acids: CASSESPGGFGYTF. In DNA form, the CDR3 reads TGTGCCAGCAGTGAATCGCCAGGGGGCTTTGGCTACACCTTC.

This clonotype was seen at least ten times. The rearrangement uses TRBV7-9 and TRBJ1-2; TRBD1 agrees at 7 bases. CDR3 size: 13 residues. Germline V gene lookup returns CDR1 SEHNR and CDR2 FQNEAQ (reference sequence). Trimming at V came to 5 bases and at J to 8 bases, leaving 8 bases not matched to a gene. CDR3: CASSPGTVRGYTF. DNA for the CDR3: TGTGCCAGCAGCCCGGGGACAGTTCGAGGCTACACCTTC.

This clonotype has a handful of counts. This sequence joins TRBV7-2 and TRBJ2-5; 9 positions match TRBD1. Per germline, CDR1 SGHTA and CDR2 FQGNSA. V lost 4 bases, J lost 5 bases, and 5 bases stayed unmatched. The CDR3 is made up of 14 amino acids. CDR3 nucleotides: TGTGCCAGCAGCTCATACAGGGGGCTGGAGACCCAGTACTTC. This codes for CASSSYRGLETQYF.